The 24 T cell receptor beta chains below come from one sample, sequenced in a study of T cells in Graves' hyperthyroidism and ophthalmopathy. Researchers took RNA transcripts and amplified the TCR beta CDR3 regions from them. The HTBI primer set served for first-round RT-PCR of the TCR CDR3. TCRdb reprocessed the multiplex PCR reads via MiXCR and lists one record per CDR3 protein. The sample has over 450,000 distinct CDR3 sequences, under 20% seen once. Material for sequencing was blood. The origin of the receptors is a young woman with Graves' ophthalmopathy.

This clonotype was detected ten times or more. The rearrangement joins TRBV5-1 to TRBJ1-1, with TRBD1 as a possible D gene (6 bases). CDR1 SGHRS and CDR2 YFSETQ come from the germline V gene. The CDR3 has 14 residues. V was clipped by 6 bases and J by 1 base, with 13 bases between them. The CDR3 coding sequence is TGCGCCAGCAAGCCCGCGACAGGGAACACTGAAGCTTTCTTT. Residues: CASKPATGNTEAFF.

The DNA for the CDR3 is TGTGCCAGCATTTCGGGCGGCCAGGAAAAACTGTTTTTT. The encoded protein is CASISGGQEKLFF. The chain joins TRBV7-9 to TRBJ1-4; D unresolved. The germline gives CDR1 SEHNR, CDR2 FQNEAQ (reference sequence). Trimming removed 7 bases at V and 8 bases at J, with 14 bases between. The CDR3 is 13 residues long. Combining the CDR3 with reference TRBV7-9 and TRBJ1-4 gives the whole variable domain DTGVSQNPRHKITKRGQNVTFRCDPISEHNRLYWYRQTLGQGPEFLTYFQNEAQLEKSRLLSDRFSAERPKGSFSTLEIQRTEQGDSAMYLCASISGGQEKLFFGSGTQLSVL.

This clonotype was recorded at least ten times. The rearrangement joins TRBV18 to TRBJ2-7; no definite D call. The CDR3 length is 13 residues. CDR1 is KGHSH, CDR2 LQKENI, per germline. V was trimmed by 0 bases and J by 7 bases, leaving 10 bases between them. For the CDR3, the DNA is TGTGCCAGCTCACCACCTCTCGTCGGTGAGCAGTACTTC. It encodes CASSPPLVGEQYF.

The chain is built from TRBV12-3 or TRBV12-4 and TRBJ2-7; the match to TRBD2 covers 8 bases. This CDR3 is 13 amino acids long. The V gene end was trimmed by 6 bases and the J gene end by 6 bases; junction bases not matched to a gene: 7. The CDR3 nucleotides read TGTGCCAGCAGCCCCGCTAGCGGGCCCGAGCAGTACTTC. The encoded protein is CASSPASGPEQYF.

The chain couples TRBV12-3 or TRBV12-4 to TRBJ2-3, with a tentative D call TRBD2 (6 bases). This CDR3 is built from 15 residues. Trimming cost V 6 bases and J 0 bases, with 13 bases left between them. The DNA of the CDR3 is TGTGCCAGCAGCCAGCTGGGGGGTAGCACAGATACGCAGTATTTT. Translating gives CASSQLGGSTDTQYF.

This clonotype has at least ten counts. This chain joins TRBV29-1 and TRBJ2-7, with 7 bases aligning to TRBD1. V lost 6 bases, J lost 7 bases, and 9 bases stayed unmatched. The CDR3 extends over 12 amino acids. Per the germline V gene, CDR1 is SQVTM and CDR2 is ANQGSEA. CDR3: CSVGDSLLEQYF. The CDR3 bases are TGCAGCGTCGGGGACAGTTTATTGGAGCAGTACTTC.

The chain carries TRBV19 and TRBJ1-3, with D uncertain. Between the trimmed V and J ends, which lost 4 bases and 0 bases, there was a span of 4 bases. The CDR3 is 13 amino acids. Germline V lookup: CDR1 LNHDA, CDR2 SQIVND (reference sequence). The CDR3 sequence is CASSSFSGNTIYF. CDR3 nucleotide sequence: TGTGCCAGTAGTAGCTTCTCTGGAAACACCATATATTTT.

The table lists this clonotype with a few counts. V usage is TRBV4-3 and J usage is TRBJ2-1; unclear D gene. CDR1 is LGHNA and CDR2 is YSLEER in the germline V gene. The CDR3 covers 14 residues. Trimming removed 2 bases at V and 8 bases at J, with 13 bases between. CDR3 protein: CASSQSWGLDEQFF. The CDR3 DNA reads as TGCGCCAGCAGCCAAAGCTGGGGATTAGATGAGCAGTTCTTC.

The table lists this clonotype with many counts. CDR3 coding DNA: TGTGCCAGCAGTTACTCTGGGGATTCGGCGAATGGCTACACCTTC. This gives the protein CASSYSGDSANGYTF. J is TRBJ1-2 and V is TRBV6-6; the D is unclear. Trimming pared 0 bases from V and 6 bases from J, leaving 14 bases between. Germline CDR1 MNHNY, CDR2 SVGAGI (reference sequence). The CDR3 runs 15 residues.

This clonotype was recorded at least ten times. V usage is TRBV6-1 and J usage is TRBJ2-2; D not resolved. The CDR3 is made up of 14 amino acids. Germline V lookup: CDR1 MNHNS, CDR2 SASEGT. Trimming removed 0 bases at V and 6 bases at J, with 8 bases between. CDR3 in DNA: TGTGCCAGCAGTGAAGCTCCCACCGCCGGGGAGCTGTTTTTT. Translating gives CASSEAPTAGELFF.

This clonotype appeared many times. The J gene is TRBJ1-2, the V gene TRBV12-3 or TRBV12-4, with D perhaps TRBD1 (6 bases). CDR3 length: 11 residues. The ends were cut back, 2 bases at V and 8 bases at J, with 6 bases in the middle. The CDR3 sequence: CASSLQGGYTF. The CDR3, as DNA: TGTGCCAGCAGTTTACAGGGGGGCTACACCTTC.

The chain links TRBV20-1 to TRBJ2-5; 10 positions agree with TRBD2. With V trimmed by 1 base and J by 4 bases, 15 bases remained unmatched. Germline-derived CDR1 and CDR2 are DFQATT and SNEGSKA (reference sequence). The CDR3 is 18 residues long. The CDR3 protein is CSARVLYPAGGPGETQYF. Written as DNA, the CDR3 is TGCAGTGCTAGAGTCTTGTACCCAGCGGGAGGGCCGGGAGAGACCCAGTACTTC.

J is TRBJ2-2 and V is TRBV27; D not resolved. V was pared by 4 bases and J by 6 bases, with 15 bases between. The CDR3 is 15 amino acids. In germline, CDR1 is MNHEY, CDR2 SMNVEV (reference sequence). The CDR3 coding sequence is TGTGCCAGCAGTTCCGAGGCCCGCGAGGCCGGGGAGCTGTTTTTT. As protein: CASSSEAREAGELFF.

This clonotype was seen at least ten times. V and J are TRBV5-5 and TRBJ1-1, with D maybe TRBD1 (5 bases). With 5 bases removed from V and 0 bases from J, the gap between germline ends came to 14 bases. In germline, CDR1 is SGHKS, CDR2 YYEKEE (reference sequence). The CDR3 is made up of 15 amino acids. This CDR3 reads CASRPDWGMNTEAFF. The DNA for the CDR3 is TGTGCCAGCAGACCCGACTGGGGGATGAACACTGAAGCTTTCTTT.

J is TRBJ1-1 and V is TRBV20-1, with D possibly TRBD1 on 6 matching bases. Germline lookup yields CDR1 DFQATT and CDR2 SNEGSKA (reference sequence). With 3 bases removed from V and 7 bases from J, the gap between germline ends came to 18 bases. This CDR3 comprises 14 residues. The CDR3 DNA is TGCAGTGCTAGTGGAAAGGGGGGGACCGATGAAGCTTTCTTT. Encoded protein: CSASGKGGTDEAFF.

This clonotype was seen repeatedly, ten times or more. The chain uses TRBV28 and TRBJ2-4; 8 nucleotides agree with TRBD2. Germline V gene data show CDR1 as MDHEN and CDR2 as SYDVKM. The V segment lost 5 bases and the J segment 0 bases; nucleotides outside the gene matches: 6. The CDR3 is made up of 16 amino acids. For the CDR3, the DNA is TGTGCCAGCAGTCCACCAGCGGGGGAAGCCAAAAACATTCAGTACTTC. Encoded protein: CASSPPAGEAKNIQYF.

In this sample, this clonotype turned up many times. This chain uses TRBV7-2 with TRBJ2-3, with D tentatively TRBD2 (5 bases). The germline V gene encodes CDR1 SGHTA and CDR2 FQGNSA. Trimming stripped 1 base from V and 1 base from J, with 9 bases between. The CDR3 covers 15 residues. Written as DNA, the CDR3 is TGTGCCAGCAGCTTAGAAGGAGGCGGCACAGATACGCAGTATTTT. It is translated as CASSLEGGGTDTQYF.

This clonotype was picked up many times. V gene TRBV20-1 combines with J gene TRBJ1-1; 7 bases are shared with TRBD1. Germline CDR1 is DFQATT and CDR2 is SNEGSKA (reference sequence). V was clipped by 4 bases and J by 1 base; unmatched bases: 6. This CDR3 is 14 amino acids long. The CDR3 bases are TGCAGTGCTACGAACAGGGGCCAGAACACTGAAGCTTTCTTT. Translating it yields CSATNRGQNTEAFF.

Regarding this clonotype: A junction boundary mismatches the germline segment, possibly from a read error. The chain uses TRBV9 and TRBJ2-7, with 11 nucleotides matching TRBD2. The germline V gene encodes CDR1 SGDLS and CDR2 YYNGEE. The length of the CDR3 is 14 residues. The CDR3 bases are TGTGTCAGCAGCCTCCTAGCGGGAGGTAGTCAGCAGTACTTC. It specifies CVSSLLAGGSQQYF.

This clonotype was detected ten times or more. CDR3 sequence reads: CASSSGGWGGGYTF. The CDR3 nucleotides are TGTGCCAGCAGTTCAGGGGGATGGGGTGGTGGCTACACCTTC. This chain uses TRBV28 with TRBJ1-2, with 7 bases that match TRBD1. V was pared by 4 bases and J by 7 bases, with 9 bases of the junction left unmatched. Germline V gene data show CDR1 as MDHEN and CDR2 as SYDVKM. This CDR3 is built from 14 residues.

This clonotype was counted at least ten times. This chain uses TRBV6-6 with TRBJ2-1; possibly TRBD1 or TRBD2 for D (7 bases each). Germline CDR1 MNHNY, CDR2 SVGAGI (reference sequence). V was trimmed by 0 bases and J by 5 bases, leaving 11 bases between them. The CDR3 totals 15 residues. The CDR3 bases are TGTGCCAGCAGTTACTCGACAGGGAGGGACAATGAGCAGTTCTTC. Translated: CASSYSTGRDNEQFF.

This clonotype showed up just a few times. The rearrangement uses TRBV27 and TRBJ2-1; 7 nucleotides agree with TRBD2. The J segment lost 2 bases and the V segment lost 1 base, leaving 5 bases of the junction unmatched. This CDR3 contains 16 residues. Germline CDR1 reads MNHEY; CDR2 reads SMNVEV (reference sequence). CDR3 in DNA: TGTGCCAGCAGTTTATTTGGCGGGAGCGCCTACAATGAGCAGTTCTTC. Amino acid sequence: CASSLFGGSAYNEQFF.

In nucleotides, the CDR3 is TGTGCCAGCAGCGCCCGGGACACGGGAAACACCATATATTTT. Translated: CASSARDTGNTIYF. This sequence joins TRBV5-6 and TRBJ1-3; tentatively, D is TRBD1 (6 bases). Germline V gene data show CDR1 as SGHDT and CDR2 as YYEEEE. CDR3 size: 14 residues. V was trimmed by 4 bases and J by 4 bases, leaving 12 bases between them.

This clonotype was seen many times. V gene TRBV2 combines with J gene TRBJ2-5; TRBD1 matches at 7 bases. CDR1 and CDR2 from the germline V gene are SNHLY and FYNNEI. Trimming cost V 7 bases and J 2 bases; bases outside gene matches: 7. This CDR3 is built from 14 residues. The CDR3 bases are TGTGCCAGCAATCCGCGGACAGGACAAGAGACCCAGTACTTC. It specifies CASNPRTGQETQYF.